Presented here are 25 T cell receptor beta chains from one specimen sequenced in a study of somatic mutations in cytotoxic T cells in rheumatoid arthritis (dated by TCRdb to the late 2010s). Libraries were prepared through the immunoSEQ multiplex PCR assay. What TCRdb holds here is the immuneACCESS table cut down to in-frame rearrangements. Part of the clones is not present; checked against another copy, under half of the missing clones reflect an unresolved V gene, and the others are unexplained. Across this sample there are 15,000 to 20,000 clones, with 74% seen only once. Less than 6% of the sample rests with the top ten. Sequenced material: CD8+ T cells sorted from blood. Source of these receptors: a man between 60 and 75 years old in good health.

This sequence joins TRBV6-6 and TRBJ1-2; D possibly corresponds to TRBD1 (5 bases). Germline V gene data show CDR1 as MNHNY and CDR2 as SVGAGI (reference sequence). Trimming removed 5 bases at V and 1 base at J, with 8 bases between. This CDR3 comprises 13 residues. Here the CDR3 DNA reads TGTGCCAGCAGTCCGACAGATAACTATGGCTACACCTTC. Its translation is CASSPTDNYGYTF.

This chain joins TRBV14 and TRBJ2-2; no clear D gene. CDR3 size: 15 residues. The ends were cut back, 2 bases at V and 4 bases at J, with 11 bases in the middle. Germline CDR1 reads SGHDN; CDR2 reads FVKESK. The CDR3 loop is CASSQRQVPTGELFF. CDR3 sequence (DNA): TGTGCCAGCAGCCAACGACAAGTTCCCACCGGGGAGCTGTTTTTT.

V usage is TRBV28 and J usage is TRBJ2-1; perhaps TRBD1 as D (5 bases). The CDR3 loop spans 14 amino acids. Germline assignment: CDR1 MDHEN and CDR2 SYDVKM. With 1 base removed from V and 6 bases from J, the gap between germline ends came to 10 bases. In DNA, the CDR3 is TGTGCCAGCAGTTTATCGGTAGGGGCCAATGAGCAGTTCTTC. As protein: CASSLSVGANEQFF. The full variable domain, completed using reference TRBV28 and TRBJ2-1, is DVKVTQSSRYLVKRTGEKVFLECVQDMDHENMFWYRQDPGLGLRLIYFSYDVKMKEKGDIPEGYSVSREKKERFSLILESASTNQTSMYLCASSLSVGANEQFFGPGTRLTVL.

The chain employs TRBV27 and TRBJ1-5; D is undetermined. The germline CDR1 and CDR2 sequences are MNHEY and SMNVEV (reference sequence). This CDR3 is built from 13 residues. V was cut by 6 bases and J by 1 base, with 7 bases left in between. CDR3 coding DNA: TGTGCCAGCAGCTTACGGAGCAATCAGCCCCAGCATTTT. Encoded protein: CASSLRSNQPQHF.

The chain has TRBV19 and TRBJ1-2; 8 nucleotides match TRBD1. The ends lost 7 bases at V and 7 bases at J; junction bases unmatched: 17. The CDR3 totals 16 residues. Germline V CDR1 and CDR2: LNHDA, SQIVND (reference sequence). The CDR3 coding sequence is TGTGCCAGTACCCCCGCCCCGACAGGGGTATCAGGTGGCTACACCTTC. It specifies CASTPAPTGVSGGYTF.

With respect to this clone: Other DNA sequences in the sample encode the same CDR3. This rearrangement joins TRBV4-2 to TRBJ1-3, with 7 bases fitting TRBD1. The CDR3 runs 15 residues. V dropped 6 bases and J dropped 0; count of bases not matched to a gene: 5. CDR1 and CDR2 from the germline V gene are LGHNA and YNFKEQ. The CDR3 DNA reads TGTGCCAGCAGTCCGCAGGGGGACTCTGGAAACACCATATATTTT. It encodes CASSPQGDSGNTIYF.

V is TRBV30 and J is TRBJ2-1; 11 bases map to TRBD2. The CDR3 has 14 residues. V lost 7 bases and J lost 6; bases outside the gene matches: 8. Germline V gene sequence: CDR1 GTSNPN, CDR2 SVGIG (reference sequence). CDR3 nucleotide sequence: TGTGCCTCCTCTAGCGGGAGGTCGGGCAATGAGCAGTTCTTC. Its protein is CASSSGRSGNEQFF.

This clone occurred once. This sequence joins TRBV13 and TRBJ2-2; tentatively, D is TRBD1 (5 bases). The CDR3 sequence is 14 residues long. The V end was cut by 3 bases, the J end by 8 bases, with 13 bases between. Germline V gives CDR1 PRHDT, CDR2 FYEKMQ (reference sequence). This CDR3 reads CASSLEGASGELFF. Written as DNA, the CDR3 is TGTGCCAGCAGCTTGGAAGGGGCATCGGGGGAGCTGTTTTTT.

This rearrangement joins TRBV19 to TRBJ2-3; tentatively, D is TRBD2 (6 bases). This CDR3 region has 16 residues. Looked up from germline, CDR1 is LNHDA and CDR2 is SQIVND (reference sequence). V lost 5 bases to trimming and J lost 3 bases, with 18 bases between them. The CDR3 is CASSHPRRGATDTQYF. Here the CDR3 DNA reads TGTGCCAGTAGTCATCCTAGGCGGGGAGCGACAGATACGCAGTATTTT. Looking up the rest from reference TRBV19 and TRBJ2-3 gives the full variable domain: DGGITQSPKYLFRKEGQNVTLSCEQNLNHDAMYWYRQDPGQGLRLIYYSQIVNDFQKGDIAEGYSVSREKKESFPLTVTSAQKNPTAFYLCASSHPRRGATDTQYFGPGTRLTVL.

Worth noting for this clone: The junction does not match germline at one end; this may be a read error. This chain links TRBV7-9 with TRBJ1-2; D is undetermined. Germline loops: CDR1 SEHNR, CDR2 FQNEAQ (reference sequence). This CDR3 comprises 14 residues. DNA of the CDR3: TGTGCCAGCAGCTTAGATAGGACTACCTATGGCTGCACCTTC. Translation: CASSLDRTTYGCTF.

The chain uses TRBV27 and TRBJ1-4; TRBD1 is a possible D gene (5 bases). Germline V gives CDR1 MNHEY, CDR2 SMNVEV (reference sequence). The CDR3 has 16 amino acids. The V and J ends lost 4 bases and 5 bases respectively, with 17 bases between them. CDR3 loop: CASSSRASRVNEKLFF. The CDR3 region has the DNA TGTGCCAGCAGTTCCCGAGCGTCCAGGGTGAATGAAAAACTGTTTTTT. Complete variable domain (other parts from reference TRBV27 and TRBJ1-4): EAQVTQNPRYLITVTGKKLTVTCSQNMNHEYMSWYRQDPGLGLRQIYYSMNVEVTDKGDVPEGYKVSRKEKRNFPLILESPSPNQTSLYFCASSSRASRVNEKLFFGSGTQLSVL.

DNA for the CDR3: TGTGCCAGCAGTTCTGGGGCCTTGAACACTGAAGCTTTCTTT. Amino acid sequence: CASSSGALNTEAFF. The chain carries TRBV2 and TRBJ1-1; possibly TRBD1 for D (5 bases). With 5 bases removed from V and 0 bases from J, the gap between germline ends came to 10 bases. Germline assignment: CDR1 SNHLY and CDR2 FYNNEI. The CDR3 totals 14 residues. The full variable domain, its missing parts supplied by reference TRBV2 and TRBJ1-1, is EPEVTQTPSHQVTQMGQEVILRCVPISNHLYFYWYRQILGQKVEFLVSFYNNEISEKSEIFDDQFSVERPDGSNFTLKIRSTKLEDSAMYFCASSSGALNTEAFFGQGTRLTVV.

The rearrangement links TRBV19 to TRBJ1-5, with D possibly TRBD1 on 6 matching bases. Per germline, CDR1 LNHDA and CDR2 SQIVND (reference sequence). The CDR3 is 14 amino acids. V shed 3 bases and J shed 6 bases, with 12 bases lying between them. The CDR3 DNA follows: TGTGCCAGTAGTATTAGGACAGCCGTTCAGCCCCAGCATTTT. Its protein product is CASSIRTAVQPQHF.

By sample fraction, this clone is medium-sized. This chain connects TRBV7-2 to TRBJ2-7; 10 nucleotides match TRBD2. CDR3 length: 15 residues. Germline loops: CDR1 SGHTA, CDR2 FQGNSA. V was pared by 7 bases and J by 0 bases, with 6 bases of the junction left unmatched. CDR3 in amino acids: CASIHLAGASYEQYF. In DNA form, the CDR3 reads TGTGCCAGCATCCACCTAGCGGGGGCCTCCTACGAGCAGTACTTC.

The DNA for the CDR3 is TGCAGCGTTGAACCGCCTAGCAGTAATGAGCAGTTCTTC. Its translation: CSVEPPSSNEQFF. This chain links TRBV29-1 with TRBJ2-1; tentative D call: TRBD2 (5 bases). V was pared by 2 bases and J by 7 bases, with 12 bases between. Germline lookup yields CDR1 SQVTM and CDR2 ANQGSEA. This CDR3 spans 13 amino acids.

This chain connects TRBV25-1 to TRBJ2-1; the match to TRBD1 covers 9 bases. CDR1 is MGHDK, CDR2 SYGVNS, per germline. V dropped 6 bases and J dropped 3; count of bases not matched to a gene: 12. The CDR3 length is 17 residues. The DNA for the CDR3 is TGTGCCAGCAGGCCTGTTACCGGGACAGGGTACTACAATGAGCAGTTCTTC. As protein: CASRPVTGTGYYNEQFF.

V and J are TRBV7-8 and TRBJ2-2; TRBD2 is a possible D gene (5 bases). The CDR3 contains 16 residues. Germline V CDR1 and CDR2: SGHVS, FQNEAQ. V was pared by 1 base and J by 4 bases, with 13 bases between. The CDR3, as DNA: TGTGCCAGCAGCTTAGGGACTTCCCTCCCCACCGGGGAGCTGTTTTTT. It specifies CASSLGTSLPTGELFF.

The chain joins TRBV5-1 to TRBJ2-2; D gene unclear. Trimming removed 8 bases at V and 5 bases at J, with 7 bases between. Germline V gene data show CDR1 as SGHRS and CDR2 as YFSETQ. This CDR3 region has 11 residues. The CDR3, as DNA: TGCGCCAGTACGGGTACCGGGGAGCTGTTTTTT. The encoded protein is CASTGTGELFF.

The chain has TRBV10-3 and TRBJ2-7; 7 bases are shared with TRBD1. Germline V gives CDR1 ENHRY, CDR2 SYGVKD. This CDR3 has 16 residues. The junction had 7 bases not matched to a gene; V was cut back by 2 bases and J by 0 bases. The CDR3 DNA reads TGTGCCATCAGTGAGGGGCGGACAGGATTCTCCTACGAGCAGTACTTC. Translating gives CAISEGRTGFSYEQYF.

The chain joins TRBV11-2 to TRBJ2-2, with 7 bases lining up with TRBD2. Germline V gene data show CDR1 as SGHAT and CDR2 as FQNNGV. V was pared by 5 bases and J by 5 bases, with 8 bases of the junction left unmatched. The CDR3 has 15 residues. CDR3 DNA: TGTGCCAGCAGCACTGGGACCGGGGGGACCGGGGAGCTGTTTTTT. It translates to CASSTGTGGTGELFF.

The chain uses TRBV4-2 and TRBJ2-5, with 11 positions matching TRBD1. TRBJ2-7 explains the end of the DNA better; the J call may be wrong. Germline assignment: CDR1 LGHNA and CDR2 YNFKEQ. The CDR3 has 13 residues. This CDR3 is CASSPGQGDEQYF. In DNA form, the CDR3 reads TGTGCCAGCAGCCCGGGACAGGGGGACGAGCAGTACTTC.

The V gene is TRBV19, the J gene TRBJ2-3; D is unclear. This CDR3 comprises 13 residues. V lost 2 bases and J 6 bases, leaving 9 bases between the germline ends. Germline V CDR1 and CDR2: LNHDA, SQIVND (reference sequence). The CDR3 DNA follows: TGTGCCAGTAGTATAATCCTGAGGGATACGCAGTATTTT. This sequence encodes CASSIILRDTQYF.

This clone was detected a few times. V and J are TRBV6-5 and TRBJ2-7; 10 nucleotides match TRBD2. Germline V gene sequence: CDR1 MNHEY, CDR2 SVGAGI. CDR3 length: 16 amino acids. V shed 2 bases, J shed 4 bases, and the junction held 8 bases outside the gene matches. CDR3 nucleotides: TGTGCCAGCAGTTACCCTCTAGCGGGAGAGGTATACGAGCAGTACTTC. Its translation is CASSYPLAGEVYEQYF.

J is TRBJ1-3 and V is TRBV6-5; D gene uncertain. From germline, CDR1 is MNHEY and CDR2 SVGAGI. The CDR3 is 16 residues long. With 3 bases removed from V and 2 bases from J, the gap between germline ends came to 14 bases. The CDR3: CASSYRDVATGNTIYF. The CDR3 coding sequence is TGTGCCAGCAGTTATCGGGATGTTGCTACTGGAAACACCATATATTTT.

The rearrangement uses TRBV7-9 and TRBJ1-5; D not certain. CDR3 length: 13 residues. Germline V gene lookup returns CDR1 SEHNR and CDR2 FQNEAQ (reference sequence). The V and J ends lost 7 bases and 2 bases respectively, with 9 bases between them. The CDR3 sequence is CASTDSGNQPQHF. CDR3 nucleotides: TGTGCCAGCACCGATTCAGGCAATCAGCCCCAGCATTTT.